The 16 T cell receptor beta chains presented below share a single source sample, sequenced in a study of blood T cell repertoires in COVID-19. TCRdb keeps only in-frame clones here, not all; method: immunoSEQ multiplex PCR. The sample lists over 200,000 clones, roughly 90% occurring once. Sequencing used peripheral blood. These receptors were collected from a woman aged 55-69 years with acute or convalescent COVID-19.

This clone was seen more than once but under ten times. The J gene is TRBJ1-6, the V gene TRBV6-5; no firm D call. Looked up from germline, CDR1 is MNHEY and CDR2 is SVGAGI. The length of the CDR3 is 15 residues. Trimming cost V 7 bases and J 7 bases, with 17 bases left between them. The CDR3 DNA reads as TGTGCCAGCATGTTAGATCACGTCCGAAATTCACCCCTCCACTTT. It translates to CASMLDHVRNSPLHF.

The chain combines TRBV7-2 with TRBJ2-7, with 8 bases identical to TRBD1. Trimming removed 5 bases from V and 0 bases from J; junction bases left unmatched: 6. Germline values: CDR1 SGHTA, CDR2 FQGNSA. The length of the CDR3 is 15 residues. CDR3 protein: CASSKQGTGSYEQYF. CDR3 sequence (DNA): TGTGCCAGCAGCAAGCAAGGGACAGGCTCCTACGAGCAGTACTTC.

The J gene is TRBJ1-2, the V gene TRBV5-1; a possible D gene is TRBD1 (6 bases). The V end lost 1 base, the J end lost 5 bases, and 12 bases lay between the germline ends. The germline CDR1 and CDR2 sequences are SGHRS and YFSETQ. This CDR3 contains 14 residues. Here the CDR3 reads CASSLSGAWYGYTF. The CDR3 coding sequence is TGCGCCAGCAGCTTGTCAGGGGCATGGTATGGCTACACCTTC.

The V and J genes are TRBV30 and TRBJ1-1; D is undetermined. This CDR3 region has 11 residues. Germline V gene sequence: CDR1 GTSNPN, CDR2 SVGIG (reference sequence). Trimming took off 3 bases at V and 2 bases at J, with 4 bases between the two ends. CDR3 DNA: TGTGCCTGGAGCTATAACACTGAAGCTTTCTTT. It is translated as CAWSYNTEAFF.

The J gene is TRBJ2-2, the V gene TRBV27, with a possible D match to TRBD1 (6 bases). Germline V CDR1 and CDR2: MNHEY, SMNVEV (reference sequence). V was trimmed by 6 bases and J by 5 bases, leaving 16 bases between them. This CDR3 region has 15 residues. The CDR3: CASRPYAGTTGELFF. The CDR3 bases are TGTGCCAGCAGACCCTACGCCGGGACAACCGGGGAGCTGTTTTTT.

This clone was counted a single time. CDR3 amino acids: CASSLWGTSGTDTQYF. The CDR3, as DNA: TGTGCCAGCAGCTTATGGGGGACTAGCGGAACAGATACGCAGTATTTT. The rearrangement joins TRBV7-2 to TRBJ2-3, with 11 nucleotides matching TRBD2. The V and J ends lost 2 bases and 3 bases, in that order; junction bases with no gene match: 4. Germline CDR1 and CDR2: SGHTA and FQGNSA. This CDR3 has 16 residues.

The chain combines TRBV28 with TRBJ2-7, with TRBD1 identical over 8 bases. V gave up 4 bases and J gave up 2 bases; unmatched junction bases: 7. The CDR3 covers 15 residues. The germline V gene encodes CDR1 MDHEN and CDR2 SYDVKM. As DNA, the CDR3 is TGTGCCAGCAGTTCGAGGACAGGGACAGCCTACGAGCAGTACTTC. This translates into CASSSRTGTAYEQYF.

The chain couples TRBV18 to TRBJ2-6, with D possibly being TRBD2 (6 bases). V shed 4 bases and J shed 2 bases, with 9 bases lying between them. The CDR3 consists of 15 residues. Germline V gives CDR1 KGHSH, CDR2 LQKENI. CDR3 sequence reads: CASSQWEAGANVLTF. Written as DNA, the CDR3 is TGTGCCAGCTCACAATGGGAGGCTGGGGCCAACGTCCTGACTTTC.

This clone has more than one count but fewer than ten. The V and J genes are TRBV6-1 and TRBJ2-1, with D hard to call. CDR1 and CDR2 from the germline V gene are MNHNS and SASEGT. This CDR3 region has 16 residues. The V and J ends lost 1 base and 2 bases respectively, with 12 bases between them. The CDR3 reads CASSEETSAPYNEQFF. CDR3 sequence (DNA): TGTGCCAGCAGTGAAGAGACAAGTGCTCCCTACAATGAGCAGTTCTTC.

This clone was seen more than once but under ten times. The J gene is TRBJ1-4, the V gene TRBV29-1; a weak D match, TRBD1 (5 bases). CDR3 length equals 14 residues. Germline CDR1 is SQVTM and CDR2 is ANQGSEA. V dropped 2 bases and J dropped 7 bases, with 14 bases sitting between them. The CDR3 here is CSVEKWQGGEKLFF. DNA of the CDR3: TGCAGCGTTGAAAAATGGCAGGGCGGTGAAAAACTGTTTTTT.

This clone turned up a few times. The chain carries TRBV3-1 (or the pseudogene TRBV3-2) and TRBJ1-3; perhaps TRBD1 as D (5 bases). V lost 4 bases to trimming and J lost 3 bases, with 13 bases between them. The CDR3 totals 15 residues. CDR1 and CDR2 (germline): LGHDT, YNNKEL (reference sequence). The CDR3 loop is CASSRVGGYGNTIYF. CDR3 in DNA: TGTGCCAGCAGCCGAGTGGGGGGTTATGGAAACACCATATATTTT.

This chain joins TRBV10-2 and TRBJ2-2; 8 bases line up with TRBD2. The CDR3 runs 15 residues. Germline V gene lookup returns CDR1 WSHSY and CDR2 SAAADI. Unmatched junction bases numbered 3, after V lost 6 bases and J lost 0 bases. Here the CDR3 DNA reads TGCGCCAGCAGATTCGGGGGGGCGAACACCGGGGAGCTGTTTTTT. Translating gives CASRFGGANTGELFF.

This chain links TRBV18 with TRBJ2-7; 13 nucleotides line up with TRBD2. The V gene end was trimmed by 8 bases and the J gene end by 2 bases; junction bases not matched to a gene: 9. The CDR3 has 16 amino acids. CDR1 is KGHSH and CDR2 is LQKENI in the germline V gene. The CDR3: CASAPPGLAGPYEQYF. The CDR3 bases are TGTGCCAGCGCCCCTCCGGGACTAGCGGGACCCTACGAGCAGTACTTC.

The genes are TRBV29-1 and TRBJ1-3, with D maybe TRBD1 (6 bases). CDR1 and CDR2 (germline): SQVTM, ANQGSEA. V was pared by 4 bases and J by 4 bases, with 11 bases between. CDR3 length: 13 amino acids. The chain's CDR3 is CSVVMGAGNTIYF. The DNA for the CDR3 is TGCAGCGTTGTGATGGGGGCGGGAAACACCATATATTTT.

This rearrangement joins TRBV7-8 to TRBJ1-1; D gene unclear. The CDR3 has 18 amino acids. CDR1 and CDR2 (germline): SGHVS, FQNEAQ. V lost 2 bases, J lost 0 bases, and 19 bases lay in between. CDR3 nucleotide sequence: TGTGCCAGCAGCTTACTAGCAACCTTAGGACCGATGAACACTGAAGCTTTCTTT. Encoded protein: CASSLLATLGPMNTEAFF.

The V gene is TRBV6-5, the J gene TRBJ2-7, with D unclear. Germline CDR1 and CDR2: MNHEY and SVGAGI. Between the trimmed V and J ends, which lost 0 bases and 3 bases, there was a span of 12 bases. CDR3 length: 15 amino acids. The chain's CDR3 is CASSYSAAQSYEQYF. The CDR3 DNA reads TGTGCCAGCAGTTACTCGGCGGCCCAGAGCTACGAGCAGTACTTC.